This TCR beta chain was sequenced in a study of brain T cells in children with intractable seizures. Produced via immunoSEQ multiplex PCR; TCRdb's table is partial and in-frame only. The sample shows some 76,000 clones, around 93% of them seen only once. This specimen was peripheral blood, taken at surgery. The TCR sequence derives from a boy younger than two with tuberous sclerosis and intractable seizures.

The CDR3 loop is CASPAGDNEQFF. DNA for the CDR3: TGTGCCAGTCCGGCAGGGGATAATGAGCAGTTCTTC. The chain is built from TRBV6-4 and TRBJ2-1; perhaps TRBD1 as D (6 bases). V was trimmed by 9 bases and J by 7 bases, leaving 13 bases between them. The CDR3 runs 12 residues. Germline-derived CDR1 and CDR2 are MRHNA and SNTAGT.